Described below is a single T cell receptor (beta chain) sequence and its context. As yet, its antigen is unknown. The data stem from a study of T-cell reconstitution after alpha-beta-depleted transplantation in children. Germline V gene lookup returns CDR1 SGHAT and CDR2 FQDESV (reference sequence). The CDR3 sequence is 19 residues long. Between the trimmed V and J ends, which lost 5 bases and 0 bases, there was a span of 20 bases. Regarding the study as a whole: Recipient T cells and thymic progenitors that survived were the source of the high TCRbeta diversity seen at day 60 in some patients. By about two months after transplant, alpha-beta T cells reportedly arose from several hundred graft clones that had expanded. By one year post-transplant, T-cell counts and diversity largely arose from T cells that were newly produced.

TCRbeta library construction was performed incorporating unique molecular identifiers. TCRdb fed the PCR reads into MiXCR, producing one record per CDR3 protein. The sample includes roughly 310,000 distinct CDR3 sequences, 20% to 30% of them seen just once. Here the sequenced sample was PBMCs, mostly from graft donor cells, taken 180 days after TCRalphabeta/CD19-depleted stem cell transplant. This clonotype was obtained from a male patient younger than 18 who had a stem cell transplant for acute lymphoblastic leukemia, so the T cells may come from the graft donor. The chain employs TRBV11-1 and TRBJ2-6, with a tentative D call TRBD1 (5 bases). CDR3 sequence: CASSRSSGNKLSGANVLTF. DNA of the CDR3: TGTGCCAGCAGCAGGTCTTCAGGGAATAAACTCTCTGGGGCCAACGTCCTGACTTTC.